Presented here are 22 T cell receptor beta chains from one specimen sequenced in a study of T cells in localized non-small cell lung cancer. Clones were sequenced by immunoSEQ multiplex PCR, and TCRdb holds only the in-frame ones, with some missing. This repertoire shows roughly 40,000 clones, approximately 86% found once; its top ten account for approximately 3.5%. The sequencing here drew on peripheral blood, taken before any cancer treatment. The source of these receptors is a man between 18 and 49 years old with stage I lung adenocarcinoma.

The CDR3 DNA sequence: TGTGCCAGCAGCTTGGCCGAAGGTAGGGCGGGGACTGAAGCTTTCTTT. It yields the protein CASSLAEGRAGTEAFF. This chain connects TRBV5-5 to TRBJ1-1; no clear D gene. CDR1 and CDR2 from the germline V gene are SGHKS and YYEKEE (reference sequence). CDR3 length: 16 amino acids. The germline V and J ends were trimmed by 0 bases and 5 bases, with 17 bases remaining between them. The full variable domain, its missing parts supplied by reference TRBV5-5 and TRBJ1-1, is DAGVTQSPTHLIKTRGQQVTLRCSPISGHKSVSWYQQVLGQGPQFIFQYYEKEERGRGNFPDRFSARQFPNYSSELNVNALLLGDSALYLCASSLAEGRAGTEAFFGQGTRLTVV.

In this sample, this clone turned up a few times. The DNA for the CDR3 is TGTGCCAGCAGTCCGGACAGGGAGGGTTTCTATGGCTACACCTTC. It yields the protein CASSPDREGFYGYTF. The chain couples TRBV27 to TRBJ1-2; 8 bases line up with TRBD1. J lost 4 bases, V lost 5 bases, and 9 bases had no gene match. There are 15 residues in the CDR3. CDR1 is MNHEY and CDR2 is SMNVEV in the germline V gene (reference sequence).

The chain recombines TRBV30 with TRBJ1-5; TRBD1 might be the D (6 bases). With 5 bases removed from V and 6 bases from J, the gap between germline ends came to 14 bases. CDR3 size: 13 residues. Germline assignment: CDR1 GTSNPN and CDR2 SVGIG (reference sequence). CDR3 DNA: TGTGCCTGGGGAACAGGGTCGGTTCAGCCCCAGCATTTT. This sequence encodes CAWGTGSVQPQHF.

V is TRBV5-4 and J is TRBJ2-2, with D possibly being TRBD1 (5 bases). The germline gives CDR1 SGHNT, CDR2 YYREEE (reference sequence). This CDR3 has 14 residues. V was cut by 0 bases and J by 9 bases, with 12 bases left in between. DNA for the CDR3: TGTGCCAGCAGCTTGGCTTCAGGGCGAAGGGAGCTGTTTTTT. Its translation: CASSLASGRRELFF.

This clone has just a few counts. The V call is TRBV4-1, the J call TRBJ2-7; 9 positions match TRBD1. Germline V gives CDR1 MGHRA, CDR2 YSYEKL. CDR3 length: 14 residues. V lost 3 bases to trimming and J lost 4 bases; unmatched junction nucleotides: 4. The CDR3 region has the DNA TGCGCCAGCAGCCAGGGGACAGGGCCGTACGAGCAGTACTTC. Its translation: CASSQGTGPYEQYF.

J is TRBJ2-3 and V is TRBV29-1; a possible D gene is TRBD2 (6 bases). Trimming removed 1 base from V and 5 bases from J, with 7 bases in between. Germline lookup yields CDR1 SQVTM and CDR2 ANQGSEA. The CDR3 has 12 amino acids. CDR3: CSVEGRGDTQYF. The CDR3, as DNA: TGCAGCGTTGAAGGGCGGGGAGATACGCAGTATTTT.

This chain uses TRBV30 with TRBJ1-5; D is possibly TRBD1 (5 bases). Germline loops: CDR1 GTSNPN, CDR2 SVGIG (reference sequence). This CDR3 spans 16 amino acids. V was shortened by 5 bases and J by 1 base, with 18 bases between the two germline ends. CDR3 amino acids: CAWGWAQEGSNQPQHF. CDR3 DNA: TGTGCCTGGGGGTGGGCACAGGAGGGGAGCAATCAGCCCCAGCATTTT. The complete variable domain, with remaining parts taken from reference TRBV30 and TRBJ1-5, reads SQTIHQWPATLVQPVGSPLSLECTVEGTSNPNLYWYRQAAGRGLQLLFYSVGIGQISSEVPQNLSASRPQDRQFILSSKKLLLSDSGFYLCAWGWAQEGSNQPQHFGDGTRLSIL.

The chain recombines TRBV6-1 with TRBJ1-2; D ambiguous. V was trimmed by 4 bases and J by 4 bases, leaving 7 bases between them. The CDR3 length is 12 residues. CDR1 is MNHNS and CDR2 is SASEGT in the germline V gene. The CDR3 DNA follows: TGTGCCAGCAGTGGGCGGGGCTATGGCTACACCTTC. Translated, it gives CASSGRGYGYTF.

This rearrangement joins TRBV7-2 to TRBJ1-5; the D is unclear. CDR1 is SGHTA, CDR2 FQGNSA, per germline. Trimming removed 5 bases from V and 5 bases from J, with 10 bases in between. The CDR3 is 13 residues long. In DNA form, the CDR3 reads TGTGCCAGCAGCCCCGGGATCGATCAGCCCCAGCATTTT. Protein product: CASSPGIDQPQHF.

The gene calls are TRBV7-3 and TRBJ2-3; 10 nucleotides agree with TRBD1. The CDR3 length is 16 residues. Germline trimming cut 5 bases from V and 0 bases from J; bases unmatched to any gene: 5. CDR1 is SGHTA, CDR2 FQGTGA, per germline. This CDR3 reads CASSPDRGLSTDTQYF. The DNA of the CDR3 is TGTGCCAGCAGCCCCGACAGGGGGCTAAGCACAGATACGCAGTATTTT.

This sequence joins TRBV6-1 and TRBJ1-6; no clear D gene. This CDR3 is built from 14 residues. V was clipped by 1 base and J by 7 bases, with 8 bases between them. Germline lookup yields CDR1 MNHNS and CDR2 SASEGT. As DNA, the CDR3 is TGTGCCAGCAGTGAAGAATCGGAGAATTCACCCCTCCACTTT. Its protein product is CASSEESENSPLHF.

V gene TRBV27 combines with J gene TRBJ1-4, with 7 bases lining up with TRBD1. This CDR3 has 19 amino acids. In germline, CDR1 is MNHEY, CDR2 SMNVEV (reference sequence). V was pared by 7 bases and J by 0 bases, with 17 bases of the junction left unmatched. CDR3 in amino acids: CASTLRRGRGATTNEKLFF. The CDR3 coding sequence is TGTGCCAGCACCTTAAGAAGGGGGCGCGGGGCCACAACTAATGAAAAACTGTTTTTT.

The CDR3 loop reads CASSAPGIETQYF. The DNA for the CDR3 is TGTGCCAGCAGCGCCCCCGGGATTGAGACCCAGTACTTC. J is TRBJ2-5 and V is TRBV28, with D possibly being TRBD2 (5 bases). The CDR3 is 13 amino acids. Germline V gives CDR1 MDHEN, CDR2 SYDVKM. The V end lost 6 bases, the J end lost 5 bases, and 13 bases lay between the germline ends.

The J gene is TRBJ2-2, the V gene TRBV2, with a tentative D call TRBD2 (6 bases). Germline V gives CDR1 SNHLY, CDR2 FYNNEI. This CDR3 region has 19 residues. Trimming shortened V by 0 bases and J by 7 bases, and 24 bases separated the two germline ends. The CDR3 DNA reads TGTGCCAGCAGTGAAGCGCTTGCCCCAACGGGAGCACTTGTCGGGGAGCTGTTTTTT. Amino acids: CASSEALAPTGALVGELFF.

The J gene is TRBJ1-1, the V gene TRBV29-1, with no clear D. The V end lost 4 bases, the J end lost 6 bases, and 6 bases lay between the germline ends. In germline, CDR1 is SQVTM, CDR2 ANQGSEA. The CDR3 spans 10 residues. The CDR3 DNA reads as TGCAGCGTTGTCGGTGCTGAAGCTTTCTTT. Its protein product is CSVVGAEAFF.

The chain recombines TRBV29-1 with TRBJ1-5; a weak D match, TRBD1 (6 bases). This CDR3 has 14 amino acids. V lost 8 bases, J lost 0 bases, and 14 bases lay in between. The germline V gene has CDR1 SQVTM and CDR2 ANQGSEA. Here the CDR3 reads CSIRDTDSNQPQHF. DNA for the CDR3: TGCAGCATCCGGGACACCGATAGCAATCAGCCCCAGCATTTT. Drawing the rest from reference TRBV29-1 and TRBJ1-5, the complete variable domain is SAVISQKPSRDICQRGTSLTIQCQVDSQVTMMFWYRQQPGQSLTLIATANQGSEATYESGFVIDKFPISRPNLTFSTLTVSNMSPEDSSIYLCSIRDTDSNQPQHFGDGTRLSIL.

CDR3 residues: CASSFSGEGYTEAFF. Here the CDR3 DNA reads TGTGCCAGCAGTTTCTCCGGAGAGGGTTACACTGAAGCTTTCTTT. The genes are TRBV28 and TRBJ1-1; D gene unclear. The germline CDR1 and CDR2 sequences are MDHEN and SYDVKM. The CDR3 runs to 15 residues. V was trimmed by 3 bases and J by 3 bases, leaving 14 bases between them.

The chain links TRBV4-1 to TRBJ1-4; 9 bases align to TRBD1. Trimming cost V 6 bases and J 8 bases; bases outside gene matches: 10. The CDR3 runs to 15 residues. Looked up from germline, CDR1 is MGHRA and CDR2 is YSYEKL. CDR3 region: CASSRPGQGSEKLFF. CDR3 DNA sequence: TGCGCCAGCAGTCGTCCGGGACAGGGAAGCGAAAAACTGTTTTTT.

The V call is TRBV5-6, the J call TRBJ1-2, with D hard to call. This CDR3 contains 11 residues. Germline CDR1 and CDR2: SGHDT and YYEEEE. Trimming took 4 bases from V and 4 from J, leaving 5 bases between them. In DNA, the CDR3 is TGTGCCAGCAGCAACAGCTATGGCTACACCTTC. This codes for CASSNSYGYTF.

The chain combines TRBV6-5 with TRBJ1-3, with D maybe TRBD1 (5 bases). This CDR3 has 14 residues. V lost 2 bases and J 3 bases, leaving 8 bases between the germline ends. Germline lookup yields CDR1 MNHEY and CDR2 SVGAGI. Written as DNA, the CDR3 is TGTGCCAGCAGTTACGAGGGGCATGGAAACACCATATATTTT. Its translation is CASSYEGHGNTIYF.

The chain couples TRBV9 to TRBJ1-1, with D unclear. The CDR3 loop spans 14 amino acids. The germline V gene has CDR1 SGDLS and CDR2 YYNGEE. V lost 0 bases to trimming and J lost 2 bases, with 8 bases between them. CDR3: CASSVGQLNTEAFF. In DNA, the CDR3 is TGTGCCAGCAGCGTAGGCCAGCTCAACACTGAAGCTTTCTTT.

The gene calls are TRBV27 and TRBJ1-1, with TRBD1 identical over 7 bases. V dropped 5 bases and J dropped 4; count of bases not matched to a gene: 7. The CDR3 has 14 amino acids. Per germline, CDR1 MNHEY and CDR2 SMNVEV (reference sequence). The chain's CDR3 is CASSNRGGSTEAFF. CDR3 in DNA: TGTGCCAGCAGTAACAGGGGAGGGAGCACTGAAGCTTTCTTT.